This record covers a single T cell receptor beta chain. The sample is drawn from a study of cytomegalovirus exposure and HLA in healthy donors. 13 Jbeta primers and 60 Vbeta primers were used for the PCR. Sequencing was performed with immunoSEQ multiplex PCR; in TCRdb, only in-frame clones are kept and a portion is missing. This sample's clone table lists some 160,000 clones. This CDR3 region has 12 residues. Trimming took off 6 bases at V and 10 bases at J, with 15 bases between the two ends. The V gene's germline CDR1 is MNHEY and CDR2 SMNVEV (reference sequence). The chain combines TRBV27 with TRBJ1-1, with D unresolved. The source is a man aged 30 to 45 in good health and CMV-seronegative. The sequencing input was PBMCs. The CDR3 spells CASSASTGRAFF. CDR3 nucleotide sequence: TGTGCCAGCAGCGCATCAACGGGTAGAGCTTTCTTT.